This T cell receptor beta chain appears in the sequencing data of a study of cytomegalovirus exposure and HLA in healthy donors. The CDR3 runs to 16 residues. CDR1 is SQVTM, CDR2 ANQGSEA, per germline. V gave up 0 bases and J gave up 2 bases, with 16 bases separating them. PCR primers comprised 60 Vbeta and 13 Jbeta primers. Using immunoSEQ multiplex PCR, the repertoire was profiled, and TCRdb retains in-frame clones only, with some absent. The sample holds approximately 100,000 clones, about 83% seen once. Regarding this clone: What it binds is unknown.

Study conclusions and caveats: It was reported that TCR beta sequences correctly inferred the HLA-A and HLA-B alleles for most subjects.

This clonotype was obtained from a female donor in good health and CMV-seropositive. Material for sequencing was PBMCs. The V and J genes are TRBV29-1 and TRBJ2-5; the D gene is possibly TRBD2 (6 bases). The CDR3 nucleotides read TGCAGCGTTGAAGATGGGAGTAGGGCGGGACAAGAGACCCAGTACTTC. Residues: CSVEDGSRAGQETQYF.